Listed below are T cell receptor beta chains from one sample, sequenced in a study of OX40 agonist ivuxolimab in advanced cancers. Sequencing was performed with immunoSEQ multiplex PCR; in TCRdb, only in-frame clones are kept and a portion is missing. The repertoire consists of about 74,000 clones, with roughly 86% occurring once and the leading ten covering approximately 6.9%. The sample consisted of CD4+ or CD8+ T cells sorted from blood, taken in a trial of the OX40 agonist ivuxolimab. Receptors originate from an adult with an advanced solid tumor such as melanoma, head and neck, liver or kidney cancer. CDR3s include the opening cysteine and the closing phenylalanine or tryptophan. Each record gives: D gene, J gene, V gene, clone size, CDR3 DNA, CDR3 protein. D genes are given only for firm matches. Clone size is shown for a subset of rows, as once, few, many or a class of expanded clone.

d_gene: -; j_gene: TRBJ1-2; v_gene: TRBV29-1; abundance: -; CDR3nt: TGCAGCGTTGTGGGGCAGGGATATGGCTATGGCTACACCTTC; CDR3aa: CSVVGQGYGYGYTF
d_gene: -; j_gene: TRBJ1-1; v_gene: TRBV6-5; abundance: few; CDR3nt: TGTGCCAGCAGTTATTCGGGGGGAAAAACTGAAGCTTTCTTT; CDR3aa: CASSYSGGKTEAFF
d_gene: TRBD1; j_gene: TRBJ2-7; v_gene: TRBV5-5; abundance: -; CDR3nt: TGTGCCAGCAGCTTGATGGGGACAGGGACATACGAGCAGTACTTC; CDR3aa: CASSLMGTGTYEQYF
d_gene: -; j_gene: TRBJ1-1; v_gene: TRBV7-9; abundance: once; CDR3nt: TGTGCCAGCAGCTTCCCAAAGCCTGAAGCTTTCTTT; CDR3aa: CASSFPKPEAFF
d_gene: TRBD1; j_gene: TRBJ2-7; v_gene: TRBV7-2; abundance: -; CDR3nt: TGTGCCAGCAGCTTAGGCCGCCTCCCAACAGGGGAGAGCGAGCAGTACTTC; CDR3aa: CASSLGRLPTGESEQYF
d_gene: TRBD1; j_gene: TRBJ1-6; v_gene: TRBV5-1; abundance: few; CDR3nt: TGCGCCAGCAGCTTTTCAAGACAGGGCTATAATTCACCCCTCCACTTT; CDR3aa: CASSFSRQGYNSPLHF
d_gene: TRBD2; j_gene: TRBJ2-5; v_gene: TRBV4-1; abundance: -; CDR3nt: TGCGCCAGCAAATCCCATCCAGCGGTGCGGGAGGAGACCCAGTACTTC; CDR3aa: CASKSHPAVREETQYF
d_gene: -; j_gene: TRBJ1-1; v_gene: TRBV6-5; abundance: -; CDR3nt: TGTGCCAGCAGTTACTCTCAGGCGAGGGATACTGAAGCTTTCTTT; CDR3aa: CASSYSQARDTEAFF
d_gene: TRBD1; j_gene: TRBJ2-1; v_gene: TRBV7-3; abundance: once; CDR3nt: TGTGCCAGCAGCCCAACGACAGGGGGCAATGAGCAGTTCTTC; CDR3aa: CASSPTTGGNEQFF
d_gene: TRBD2; j_gene: TRBJ2-7; v_gene: TRBV29-1; abundance: -; CDR3nt: TGCAGCGCTATGGGAGGGTACGAGCAGTACTTC; CDR3aa: CSAMGGYEQYF
d_gene: TRBD1; j_gene: TRBJ1-2; v_gene: TRBV5-1; abundance: once; CDR3nt: TGCGCCAGCAGCTTGTGGACAGGGAGTGGCTACACCTTC; CDR3aa: CASSLWTGSGYTF
d_gene: TRBD1; j_gene: TRBJ2-7; v_gene: TRBV5-1; abundance: -; CDR3nt: TGCGCCAGCAGCTCCTGGGACAGGGGGCTGCACGAGCAGTACTTC; CDR3aa: CASSSWDRGLHEQYF
d_gene: -; j_gene: TRBJ1-1; v_gene: TRBV11-2; abundance: once; CDR3nt: TGTGCCAGCACCCTCCTCGGGCTAACTGAAGCTTTCTTT; CDR3aa: CASTLLGLTEAFF
d_gene: -; j_gene: TRBJ1-3; v_gene: TRBV10-3; abundance: -; CDR3nt: TGTGCCATCAAAGACAGCACCTCTGGAAACACCATATATTTT; CDR3aa: CAIKDSTSGNTIYF
d_gene: -; j_gene: TRBJ2-5; v_gene: TRBV11-2; abundance: -; CDR3nt: TGTGCCAGCAGCTTATCCGGGGCCCAAGAGACCCAGTACTTC; CDR3aa: CASSLSGAQETQYF
d_gene: TRBD2; j_gene: TRBJ2-7; v_gene: TRBV7-8; abundance: -; CDR3nt: TGTGCCAGCAGCTTAGAACGGGGACTAGGTCTCGAGCAGTACTTC; CDR3aa: CASSLERGLGLEQYF
d_gene: -; j_gene: TRBJ1-2; v_gene: TRBV7-9; abundance: -; CDR3nt: TGTGCCAGCAGCTTGGAGGGTCACTATGGCTACACCTTC; CDR3aa: CASSLEGHYGYTF
d_gene: TRBD2; j_gene: TRBJ2-7; v_gene: TRBV11-2; abundance: few; CDR3nt: TGTGCCAGCAGCCATTGGACTAGCGGGGTCAGCTCCTACGAGCAGTACTTC; CDR3aa: CASSHWTSGVSSYEQYF
d_gene: -; j_gene: TRBJ2-1; v_gene: TRBV5-1; abundance: -; CDR3nt: TGCGCCAGCAGCTTGGGACTAGGAGGGGCCAATGAGCAGTTCTTC; CDR3aa: CASSLGLGGANEQFF
d_gene: TRBD2; j_gene: TRBJ2-1; v_gene: TRBV7-3; abundance: once; CDR3nt: TGTGCCAGCAGCTTAGCGGGGGGCCACAATGAGCAGTTCTTC; CDR3aa: CASSLAGGHNEQFF
d_gene: TRBD1; j_gene: TRBJ1-2; v_gene: TRBV9; abundance: -; CDR3nt: TGTGCCAGCAGCCCCGGACAGGGCTACTATGGCTACACCTTC; CDR3aa: CASSPGQGYYGYTF
d_gene: TRBD1; j_gene: TRBJ1-6; v_gene: TRBV19; abundance: few; CDR3nt: TGTGCCAGTAGTAGCGGACAGGGGTATGGAGATTCACCCCTCCACTTT; CDR3aa: CASSSGQGYGDSPLHF
d_gene: -; j_gene: TRBJ1-5; v_gene: TRBV5-1; abundance: few; CDR3nt: TGCGCCAGCAGCTTGCAGGGCAATCAGCCCCAGCATTTT; CDR3aa: CASSLQGNQPQHF
d_gene: -; j_gene: TRBJ2-3; v_gene: TRBV5-1; abundance: -; CDR3nt: TGCGCCAGCAGCTTCGAGGGTGCTGATACGCAGTATTTT; CDR3aa: CASSFEGADTQYF
d_gene: -; j_gene: TRBJ1-1; v_gene: TRBV11-2; abundance: -; CDR3nt: TGTGCCAGCAGCTTAGTCTATGGGTTGTGGGCTTTCTTT; CDR3aa: CASSLVYGLWAFF
d_gene: -; j_gene: TRBJ1-2; v_gene: TRBV5-4; abundance: -; CDR3nt: TGTGCCAGCAGCTTATACGGGCCCTATGGCTACACCTTC; CDR3aa: CASSLYGPYGYTF
d_gene: -; j_gene: TRBJ1-1; v_gene: TRBV30; abundance: -; CDR3nt: TGTGCCTGGAGACAGACACTGAACACTGAAGCTTTCTTT; CDR3aa: CAWRQTLNTEAFF
d_gene: -; j_gene: TRBJ1-5; v_gene: TRBV7-2; abundance: -; CDR3nt: TGTGCCAGCAGCTTAGGAGGGTCCAGGGGCAATCAGCCCCAGCATTTT; CDR3aa: CASSLGGSRGNQPQHF